The clone carrying this TCR beta chain was detected many times. The data were obtained in a study of early T cells in non-severe SARS-CoV-2 infection. Individually, cDNA molecules had unique molecular identifiers attached to them. A single record per CDR3 protein comes from TCRdb applying MiXCR to the 5' RACE reads. Found here are over 35,000 distinct CDR3 sequences, over 3.5% of them singletons; the top ten hold 15% to 20%. Germline V CDR1 and CDR2: MNHEY, SMNVEV (reference sequence). V trimming: 0 bases; J trimming: 6 bases; junction bases outside the gene matches: 1. The CDR3 runs 15 residues. This sequence originates from an adult who was a healthcare worker with PCR-confirmed SARS-CoV-2 infection or an uninfected control (not recorded which). Sequencing was performed on whole blood. The gene calls are TRBV27 and TRBJ1-6; TRBD1 matches at 8 bases. CDR3 sequence: CASSLSDRGNSPLHF. The CDR3 DNA sequence: TGTGCCAGCAGTTTATCAGACAGGGGTAATTCACCCCTCCACTTT.